These 26 T cell receptor beta chains share one sample of origin, sequenced in a study of cytomegalovirus exposure and HLA in healthy donors. Profiling relied on immunoSEQ multiplex PCR, and the TCRdb table lists in-frame clones only, not all of them. The table includes 150,000 or so clones, about 91% detected once. The sequencing input was PBMCs. The receptors were sampled from a woman aged 18-29 years in good health and CMV-seropositive.

V and J are TRBV5-6 and TRBJ1-6; D gene unclear. V lost 1 base and J lost 0, with 8 bases in between. The germline V gene has CDR1 SGHDT and CDR2 YYEEEE. The CDR3 sequence is 16 residues long. The CDR3: CASSLWLSSYNSPLHF. CDR3 bases: TGTGCCAGCAGCTTGTGGTTGAGCTCCTATAATTCACCCCTCCACTTT.

This chain joins TRBV5-4 and TRBJ2-7, with 8 bases matching TRBD2. CDR3 length: 15 amino acids. CDR1 SGHNT and CDR2 YYREEE come from the germline V gene (reference sequence). V lost 0 bases to trimming and J lost 1 base; unmatched junction nucleotides: 3. The CDR3 region has the DNA TGTGCCAGCAGCTTGGGACTAGCGACGTCCTACGAGCAGTACTTC. Protein sequence: CASSLGLATSYEQYF. Variable domain in full (rest from reference TRBV5-4 and TRBJ2-7): ETGVTQSPTHLIKTRGQQVTLRCSSQSGHNTVSWYQQALGQGPQFIFQYYREEENGRGNFPPRFSGLQFPNYSSELNVNALELDDSALYLCASSLGLATSYEQYFGPGTRLTVT.

The rearrangement uses TRBV6-1 and TRBJ2-7; D perhaps matches TRBD1 (5 bases). V was cut by 11 bases and J by 2 bases, with 16 bases left in between. The CDR3 sequence is 13 residues long. CDR1 is MNHNS, CDR2 SASEGT, per germline. CDR3 sequence reads: CALSRDGTYEQYF. DNA of the CDR3: TGTGCCCTGAGCAGGGATGGGACCTACGAGCAGTACTTC.

The V gene is TRBV21-1, the J gene TRBJ2-3; no check of the table's D call, TRBD1, against the DNA was made. TRBV21-1 is an annotated pseudogene. The CDR3 length is 15 residues. The CDR3 DNA sequence: TGTGCCAGCAGCAGCCGGGACAGGGGTCCAGATACGCAGTATTTT. The encoded protein is CASSSRDRGPDTQYF.

V usage is TRBV28 and J usage is TRBJ1-2; D gene uncertain. The CDR3 is 12 residues long. V dropped 1 base and J dropped 4 bases, with 4 bases sitting between them. The germline CDR1 and CDR2 sequences are MDHEN and SYDVKM. CDR3 sequence reads: CASSLLAYGYTF. In nucleotides, the CDR3 is TGTGCCAGCAGTTTATTGGCCTATGGCTACACCTTC.

V usage is TRBV7-8 and J usage is TRBJ1-4; TRBD1 matches 8 bases. The CDR3 extends over 15 amino acids. Germline-derived CDR1 and CDR2 are SGHVS and FQNEAQ. J was trimmed by 1 base and V by 4 bases; bases with no gene match: 2. The CDR3 sequence: CASSSGQGTNEKLFF. Written as DNA, the CDR3 is TGTGCCAGCAGCTCCGGACAGGGAACTAATGAAAAACTGTTTTTT.

V and J are TRBV5-6 and TRBJ2-1; the D gene is possibly TRBD2 (5 bases). CDR3 length: 12 amino acids. V was pared by 3 bases and J by 8 bases, with 9 bases between. Per the germline V gene, CDR1 is SGHDT and CDR2 is YYEEEE. The CDR3 region is CASSSRVHEQFF. DNA for the CDR3: TGTGCCAGCAGCTCGCGGGTCCATGAGCAGTTCTTC.

The chain uses TRBV10-3 and TRBJ1-1; perhaps TRBD1 as D (6 bases). The CDR3 runs 14 residues. The germline V gene has CDR1 ENHRY and CDR2 SYGVKD. V was clipped by 10 bases and J by 0 bases, with 15 bases between them. Here the CDR3 reads CATGGGAVNTEAFF. Here the CDR3 DNA reads TGTGCCACGGGCGGGGGGGCTGTGAACACTGAAGCTTTCTTT.

This clone was picked up a small number of times. The V call is TRBV2, the J call TRBJ2-2; TRBD1 might be the D (5 bases). CDR3 length: 15 residues. Germline-derived CDR1 and CDR2 are SNHLY and FYNNEI. The ends were cut back, 0 bases at V and 0 bases at J, with 5 bases in the middle. CDR3 coding DNA: TGTGCCAGCAGTGAAGCCAGGGCGAACACCGGGGAGCTGTTTTTT. It encodes CASSEARANTGELFF. The full variable domain, completed using reference TRBV2 and TRBJ2-2, is EPEVTQTPSHQVTQMGQEVILRCVPISNHLYFYWYRQILGQKVEFLVSFYNNEISEKSEIFDDQFSVERPDGSNFTLKIRSTKLEDSAMYFCASSEARANTGELFFGEGSRLTVL.

The gene calls are TRBV28 and TRBJ1-1, with a weak D call TRBD1 (5 bases). Trimming removed 7 bases at V and 4 bases at J, with 10 bases between. The CDR3 totals 12 residues. The germline gives CDR1 MDHEN, CDR2 SYDVKM. Written as DNA, the CDR3 is TGTGCCAGCACCTCCGGGGGCACTGAAGCTTTCTTT. Protein: CASTSGGTEAFF.

V gene TRBV9 combines with J gene TRBJ2-3, with a possible D match to TRBD2 (5 bases). There are 16 residues in the CDR3. Trimming removed 0 bases from V and 1 base from J, with 12 bases in between. Germline V gene sequence: CDR1 SGDLS, CDR2 YYNGEE. The CDR3, as DNA: TGTGCCAGCAGCGTAGGTCCGGGAAGGGGCACAGATACGCAGTATTTT. Translation: CASSVGPGRGTDTQYF.

V and J are TRBV6-5 and TRBJ1-2; a possible D gene is TRBD1 (5 bases). Trimming took 7 bases from V and 3 from J, leaving 18 bases between them. The CDR3 is made up of 15 amino acids. Germline loops: CDR1 MNHEY, CDR2 SVGAGI. CDR3 bases: TGTGCCAGCACCAGCGGGGGAGGGGCTTACTATGGCTACACCTTC. As protein: CASTSGGGAYYGYTF.

The chain combines TRBV28 with TRBJ1-5; D gene ambiguous. Trimming pared 2 bases from V and 6 bases from J, leaving 17 bases between. Germline V lookup: CDR1 MDHEN, CDR2 SYDVKM. The length of the CDR3 is 16 residues. CDR3 sequence: CASSLPADFISQPQHF. CDR3 bases: TGTGCCAGCAGTTTACCCGCCGACTTCATTAGTCAGCCCCAGCATTTT.

The chain recombines TRBV6-1 with TRBJ2-3, with 12 bases matching TRBD2. V lost 8 bases and J lost 6; bases outside the gene matches: 6. Germline values: CDR1 MNHNS, CDR2 SASEGT. There are 14 residues in the CDR3. The CDR3 region is CASGLAGWRDTQYF. The DNA for the CDR3 is TGTGCCAGCGGACTAGCGGGGTGGCGGGATACGCAGTATTTT.

V is TRBV30 and J is TRBJ1-2; 7 nucleotides align to TRBD1. Germline CDR1 GTSNPN, CDR2 SVGIG (reference sequence). V trimming: 2 bases; J trimming: 4 bases; junction bases outside the gene matches: 7. The CDR3 extends over 14 amino acids. The DNA of the CDR3 is TGTGCCTGGAGTAGGGGGACAGTATTCTATGGCTACACCTTC. Protein: CAWSRGTVFYGYTF.

This chain joins TRBV4-1 and TRBJ2-1; 10 bases are a match to TRBD2. Germline trimming cut 4 bases from V and 9 bases from J; bases unmatched to any gene: 3. The CDR3 length is 13 residues. Germline V gene data show CDR1 as MGHRA and CDR2 as YSYEKL. DNA for the CDR3: TGCGCCAGCAGCCCCAGACTAGCGGGTGAGCAGTTCTTC. Residues: CASSPRLAGEQFF.

This chain connects TRBV5-1 to TRBJ1-4, with TRBD1 matching over 7 bases. Germline lookup yields CDR1 SGHRS and CDR2 YFSETQ. The CDR3 extends over 14 amino acids. The V gene end was trimmed by 4 bases and the J gene end by 4 bases; junction bases not matched to a gene: 4. The CDR3 bases are TGCGCCAGCAGCCGGGGACAGATTAATGAAAAACTGTTTTTT. It specifies CASSRGQINEKLFF.

The chain uses TRBV6-5 and TRBJ1-5; 7 bases are a match to TRBD1. The junction had 5 bases not matched to a gene; V was cut back by 2 bases and J by 7 bases. The CDR3 has 14 residues. Germline V CDR1 and CDR2: MNHEY, SVGAGI. The CDR3 DNA reads TGTGCCAGCAGTTACCGCCAGGGGGTACAGCCCCAGCATTTT. Translation: CASSYRQGVQPQHF.

V and J are TRBV7-9 and TRBJ2-7; 7 positions match TRBD1. The CDR3 is 13 amino acids. Germline lookup yields CDR1 SEHNR and CDR2 FQNEAQ (reference sequence). J was trimmed by 3 bases and V by 5 bases; bases with no gene match: 4. The DNA of the CDR3 is TGTGCCAGCAGCGAAACAGGGGACTACGAGCAGTACTTC. As protein: CASSETGDYEQYF.

This clone was counted once. The chain employs TRBV2 and TRBJ2-3; D perhaps matches TRBD2 (7 bases). This CDR3 is 13 amino acids long. Germline lookup yields CDR1 SNHLY and CDR2 FYNNEI. The V and J ends lost 10 bases and 6 bases respectively, with 17 bases between them. The CDR3 is CATPGGAGDTQYF. The CDR3 nucleotides are TGTGCCACACCGGGGGGCGCGGGCGATACGCAGTATTTT. The full variable domain, rest sourced from reference TRBV2 and TRBJ2-3, is EPEVTQTPSHQVTQMGQEVILRCVPISNHLYFYWYRQILGQKVEFLVSFYNNEISEKSEIFDDQFSVERPDGSNFTLKIRSTKLEDSAMYFCATPGGAGDTQYFGPGTRLTVL.

The rearrangement uses TRBV6-6 and TRBJ2-7; TRBD1 matches at 9 bases. Losses at the gene ends were 8 bases for V and 1 base for J; bases not matched to a gene: 12. The germline V gene encodes CDR1 MNHNY and CDR2 SVGAGI (reference sequence). The CDR3 contains 16 residues. This chain's CDR3 is CASPRGQGRRSYEQYF. The CDR3 bases are TGTGCCAGCCCACGAGGACAGGGGAGGAGGTCCTACGAGCAGTACTTC.

The chain combines TRBV2 with TRBJ1-2; 8 nucleotides line up with TRBD1. The length of the CDR3 is 14 residues. The ends lost 8 bases at V and 4 bases at J; junction bases unmatched: 9. Germline V gene lookup returns CDR1 SNHLY and CDR2 FYNNEI. The CDR3 region is CASVGNRGFYGYTF. The CDR3 DNA reads as TGTGCCAGCGTGGGGAACAGGGGGTTCTATGGCTACACCTTC.

The V and J genes are TRBV10-3 and TRBJ1-4; the D is unclear. Looked up from germline, CDR1 is ENHRY and CDR2 is SYGVKD. This CDR3 is built from 15 residues. V lost 0 bases and J lost 7, with 12 bases in between. In DNA form, the CDR3 reads TGTGCCATCAGTGAGTCCCCCCCGGTCGGTGAAAAACTGTTTTTT. It is translated as CAISESPPVGEKLFF.

This clone was seen only a few times. The V and J genes are TRBV7-2 and TRBJ2-3; D might be TRBD1 (6 bases). Germline V gives CDR1 SGHTA, CDR2 FQGNSA. V dropped 4 bases and J dropped 0 bases, with 8 bases sitting between them. The CDR3 length is 14 residues. The CDR3 nucleotides read TGTGCCAGCAGCTACGGGACAAGCACAGATACGCAGTATTTT. It translates to CASSYGTSTDTQYF.

V gene TRBV18 combines with J gene TRBJ2-3; 13 nucleotides agree with TRBD2. This CDR3 has 18 residues. Looked up from germline, CDR1 is KGHSH and CDR2 is LQKENI. Trimming removed 3 bases from V and 0 bases from J; junction bases left unmatched: 6. The CDR3 DNA is TGTGCCAGCTCACCCCCGGGACTAGCGGGGTCTAGCACAGATACGCAGTATTTT. Translating gives CASSPPGLAGSSTDTQYF.

The rearrangement uses TRBV7-9 and TRBJ1-1, with D uncertain. V gave up 3 bases and J gave up 1 base, with 6 bases separating them. CDR1 is SEHNR and CDR2 is FQNEAQ in the germline V gene (reference sequence). This CDR3 spans 13 amino acids. The CDR3 DNA follows: TGTGCCAGCAGCTTCCTTCCGAACACTGAAGCTTTCTTT. Translated, it gives CASSFLPNTEAFF.